This T cell receptor (beta chain) was recorded in a study of TIL therapy for anti-PD-1-resistant metastatic lung cancer (dated by TCRdb to the early 2020s). About the study as a whole: Tumors were harvested before any PD-1/PD-L1 blockade; patients then received nivolumab, and those progressing received lymphodepletion, expanded TIL infusion and IL-2. Enrolled patients had a median age of around 51 years (range roughly 38-75) and a median tumor PD-L1 proportion score of under 7%. The cohort was composed predominantly of lung adenocarcinoma, with several EGFR-mutant and two ALK-rearranged tumors included, and half of patients were identified as current or former smokers. Across the cohort, whole-exome sequencing showed a median non-synonymous tumor mutation burden of roughly 1.5 mutations per megabase. Clonotypes were tracked across tumor, expanded TIL product and serial blood samples by T cell receptor beta sequencing of tumor and peripheral blood. On the study overall, not on this receptor specifically: The baseline peripheral repertoire was partially replaced by infused TIL clonotypes, which then decayed over months, and no apparent association between persistence and response was found. The study protocol defined all tumor marker inferences as exploratory. The cohort was highly selected, including more treatment-naive, never-smoker and oncogene-addicted patients than is typical, which limits generalizability.

Trimming takes 3 bases from V and 3 bases from J, and the germline ends sit 5 bases apart. The CDR3 runs 12 residues from the cysteine to the phenylalanine. Solely the CDR3 DNA is kept, with 36 bases framed from the first base. The germline V gene supplies CDR1 MDHEN and CDR2 SYDVKM. The meaning of the sample's time point label: pre-treatment sample, taken before nivolumab and TIL therapy. A phase I trial run at two centers enrolled adults with stage 4 NSCLC between 2017 and 2020. The samples were drawn from an open-label, single-arm phase I trial testing tumor-infiltrating lymphocyte therapy combined with nivolumab in advanced non-small cell lung cancer. Mononuclear cells from blood collected in EDTA tubes were isolated on a Ficoll gradient and snap-frozen as pellets, and DNA was then extracted using a Qiagen mini-prep kit. About this clone itself: Its antigen has not been determined. Per-base quality was not reported, and no clone a single base away is much larger than it.

Using bias-controlled multiplex PCR with the immunoSEQ v3 hsTCRB kit, the TCR beta CDR3 regions were amplified from genomic DNA. TCR libraries were sequenced on an Illumina NextSeq 500 to 1.5 million to 2 million read pairs for survey level or about 5-6 million for deep level. The paper's processing steps were these. The immunoSEQ Analyzer software assigned V, D and J genes, filtered out non-productive sequences, and reported clonality. Repertoires were compared using productive Simpson clonality and Morisita overlap index of productive TRB rearrangements between infused TIL and blood. Absolute clonotype counts in blood were estimated by multiplying the lymphocyte count by the CD3+ fraction and by the productive frequency of the clone. TCRdb holds this immuneACCESS table with in-frame rearrangements only. Some clones are missing; in checked studies, unresolved V genes explain under half, and the rest has no known cause. V, J and clone size derive from that table, while D and trimming were established from the DNA sequence. The sample includes some 60,000 clones, with around 79% observed a single time. Roughly 2% of the sample comes from the top ten.

The starting material was blood, obtained at baseline. The chain couples TRBV28 to TRBJ1-1; the D gene assignment is ambiguous. This sequence originates from a person between 25 and 80 years old with non-small cell lung cancer. CDR3 loop: CASSFSYTEAFF. The nucleotide sequence is given as TGTGCCAGCAGTTTCAGTTACACTGAAGCTTTCTTT.